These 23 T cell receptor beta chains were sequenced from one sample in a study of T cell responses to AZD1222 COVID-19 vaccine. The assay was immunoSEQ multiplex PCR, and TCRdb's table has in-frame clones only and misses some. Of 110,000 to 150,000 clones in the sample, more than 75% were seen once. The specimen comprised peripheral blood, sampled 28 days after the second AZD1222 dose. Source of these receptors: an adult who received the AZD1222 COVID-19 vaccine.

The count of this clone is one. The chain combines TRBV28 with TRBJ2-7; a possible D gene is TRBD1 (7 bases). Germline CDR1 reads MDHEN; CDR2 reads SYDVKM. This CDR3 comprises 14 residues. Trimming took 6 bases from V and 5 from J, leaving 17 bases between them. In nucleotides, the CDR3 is TGTGCCAGCAGCCCAGGCGGGACAGTCCACGAGCAGTACTTC. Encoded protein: CASSPGGTVHEQYF.

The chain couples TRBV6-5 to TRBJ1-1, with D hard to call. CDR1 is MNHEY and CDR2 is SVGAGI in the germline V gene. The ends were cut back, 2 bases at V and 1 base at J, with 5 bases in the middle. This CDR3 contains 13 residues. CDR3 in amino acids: CASSYARNTEAFF. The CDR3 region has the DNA TGTGCCAGCAGTTACGCCCGGAACACTGAAGCTTTCTTT.

This CDR3 reads CASSRSRDRAPLYF. The CDR3 DNA reads as TGTGCCAGCAGCAGATCCCGGGACAGGGCCCCCCTTTACTTC. The V and J genes are TRBV13 and TRBJ2-4, with 9 bases lining up with TRBD1. V lost 5 bases and J lost 16; bases outside the gene matches: 15. The CDR3 contains 14 residues. The germline V gene has CDR1 PRHDT and CDR2 FYEKMQ (reference sequence).

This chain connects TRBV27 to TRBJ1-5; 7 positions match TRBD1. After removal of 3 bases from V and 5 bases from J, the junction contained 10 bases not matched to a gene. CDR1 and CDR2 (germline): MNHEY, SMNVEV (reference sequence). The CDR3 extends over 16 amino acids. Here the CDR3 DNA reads TGTGCCAGCAGTTTGGCAGGGGGGTACTCTGATCAGCCCCAGCATTTT. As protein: CASSLAGGYSDQPQHF.

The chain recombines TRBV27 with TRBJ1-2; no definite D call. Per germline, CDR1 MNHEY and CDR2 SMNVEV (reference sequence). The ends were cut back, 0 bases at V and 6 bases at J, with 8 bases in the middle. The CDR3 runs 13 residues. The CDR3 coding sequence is TGTGCCAGCAGTTTATCGGGGATCAATGGCTACACCTTC. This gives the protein CASSLSGINGYTF.

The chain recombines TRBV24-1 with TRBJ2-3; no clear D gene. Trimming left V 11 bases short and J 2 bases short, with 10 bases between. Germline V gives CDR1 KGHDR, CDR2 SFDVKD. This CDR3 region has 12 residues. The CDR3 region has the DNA TGTGCCATCGGCGGTAACACAGATACGCAGTATTTT. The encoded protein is CAIGGNTDTQYF.

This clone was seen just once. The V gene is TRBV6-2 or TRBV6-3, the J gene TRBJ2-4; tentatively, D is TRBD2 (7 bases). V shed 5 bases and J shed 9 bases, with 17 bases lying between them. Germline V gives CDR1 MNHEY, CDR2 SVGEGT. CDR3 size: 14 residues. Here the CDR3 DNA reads TGTGCCAGCAGTGCGGGGGACACCCCGCTCATTCAGTACTTC. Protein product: CASSAGDTPLIQYF.

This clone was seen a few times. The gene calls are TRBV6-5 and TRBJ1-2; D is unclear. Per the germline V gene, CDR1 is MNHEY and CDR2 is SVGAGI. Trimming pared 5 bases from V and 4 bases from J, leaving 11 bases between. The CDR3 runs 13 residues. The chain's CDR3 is CASSIKSSYGYTF. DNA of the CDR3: TGTGCCAGCAGTATCAAATCAAGCTATGGCTACACCTTC.

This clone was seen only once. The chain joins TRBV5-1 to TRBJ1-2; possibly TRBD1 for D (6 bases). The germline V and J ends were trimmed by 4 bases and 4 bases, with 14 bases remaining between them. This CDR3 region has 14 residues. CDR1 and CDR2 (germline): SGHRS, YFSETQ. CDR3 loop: CASSEIRGSYGYTF. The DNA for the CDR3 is TGCGCCAGCAGCGAAATCAGGGGTTCCTATGGCTACACCTTC.

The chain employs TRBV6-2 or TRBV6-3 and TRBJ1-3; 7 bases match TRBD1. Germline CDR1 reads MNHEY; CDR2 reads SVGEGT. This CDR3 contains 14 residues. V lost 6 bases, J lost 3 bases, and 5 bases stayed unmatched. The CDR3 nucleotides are TGTGCCAGCAGCGAGGGACAGCATGGAAACACCATATATTTT. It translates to CASSEGQHGNTIYF.

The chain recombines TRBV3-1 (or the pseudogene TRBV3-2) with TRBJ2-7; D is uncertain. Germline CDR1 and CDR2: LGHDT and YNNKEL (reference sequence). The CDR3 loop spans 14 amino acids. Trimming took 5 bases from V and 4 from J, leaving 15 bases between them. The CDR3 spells CASSFGRNPYEQYF. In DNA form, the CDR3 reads TGTGCCAGCAGCTTCGGACGGAACCCTTACGAGCAGTACTTC.

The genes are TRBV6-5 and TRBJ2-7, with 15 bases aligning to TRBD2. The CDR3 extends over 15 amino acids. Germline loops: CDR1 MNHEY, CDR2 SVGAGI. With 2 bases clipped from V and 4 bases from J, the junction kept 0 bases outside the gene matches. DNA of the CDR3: TGTGCCAGCAGTTACGGGACTAGCGGGAGGTACGAGCAGTACTTC. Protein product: CASSYGTSGRYEQYF.

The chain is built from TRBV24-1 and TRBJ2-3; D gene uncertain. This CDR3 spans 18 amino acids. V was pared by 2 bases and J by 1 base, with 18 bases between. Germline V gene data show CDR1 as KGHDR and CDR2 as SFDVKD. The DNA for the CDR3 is TGTGCCACCAGTGATTCCCCGTCACCAGGTGACCGCACAGATACGCAGTATTTT. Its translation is CATSDSPSPGDRTDTQYF.

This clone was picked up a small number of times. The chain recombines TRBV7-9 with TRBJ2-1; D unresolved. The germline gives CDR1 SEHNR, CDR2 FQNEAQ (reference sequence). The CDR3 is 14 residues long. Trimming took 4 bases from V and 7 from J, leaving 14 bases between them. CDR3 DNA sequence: TGTGCCAGCAGCTCCCCCGACGGTGGAAATGAGCAGTTCTTC. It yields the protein CASSSPDGGNEQFF.

The CDR3 coding sequence is TGTGCCAGCAGCCAAGCTGCGGGCGGACAGGGTGGGAACACTGAAGCTTTCTTT. This codes for CASSQAAGGQGGNTEAFF. This sequence joins TRBV4-2 and TRBJ1-1; 8 nucleotides agree with TRBD1. Losses at the gene ends were 1 base for V and 1 base for J; bases not matched to a gene: 11. From germline, CDR1 is LGHNA and CDR2 YNFKEQ. The CDR3 has 18 amino acids.

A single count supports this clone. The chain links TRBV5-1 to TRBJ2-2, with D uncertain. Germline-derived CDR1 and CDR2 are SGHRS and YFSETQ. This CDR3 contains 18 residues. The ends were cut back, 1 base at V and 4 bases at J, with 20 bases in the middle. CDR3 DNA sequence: TGCGCCAGCAGCTTGAACCCCTCGACAATAGCTGGCACCGGGGAGCTGTTTTTT. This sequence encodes CASSLNPSTIAGTGELFF. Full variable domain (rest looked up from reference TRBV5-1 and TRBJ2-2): KAGVTQTPRYLIKTRGQQVTLSCSPISGHRSVSWYQQTPGQGLQFLFEYFSETQRNKGNFPGRFSGRQFSNSRSEMNVSTLELGDSALYLCASSLNPSTIAGTGELFFGEGSRLTVL.

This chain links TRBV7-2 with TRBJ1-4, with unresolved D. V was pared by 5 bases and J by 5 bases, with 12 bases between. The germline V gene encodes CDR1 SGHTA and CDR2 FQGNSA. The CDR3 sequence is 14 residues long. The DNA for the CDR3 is TGTGCCAGCAGCCTCAGGACGGGAAATGAAAAACTGTTTTTT. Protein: CASSLRTGNEKLFF.

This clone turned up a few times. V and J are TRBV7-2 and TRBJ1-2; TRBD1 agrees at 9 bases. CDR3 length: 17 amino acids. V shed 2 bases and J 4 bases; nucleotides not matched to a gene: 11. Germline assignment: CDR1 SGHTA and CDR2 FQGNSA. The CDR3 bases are TGTGCCAGCAGCTTAACTGCCCTTACAGGGGGCGTCTATGGCTACACCTTC. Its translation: CASSLTALTGGVYGYTF.

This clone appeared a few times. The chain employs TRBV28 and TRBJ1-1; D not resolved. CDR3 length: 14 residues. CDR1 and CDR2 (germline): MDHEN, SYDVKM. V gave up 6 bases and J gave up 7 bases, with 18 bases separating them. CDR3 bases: TGTGCCAGCAGGGGTAGGCGGGGTCTACTTGAAGCTTTCTTT. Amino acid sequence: CASRGRRGLLEAFF.

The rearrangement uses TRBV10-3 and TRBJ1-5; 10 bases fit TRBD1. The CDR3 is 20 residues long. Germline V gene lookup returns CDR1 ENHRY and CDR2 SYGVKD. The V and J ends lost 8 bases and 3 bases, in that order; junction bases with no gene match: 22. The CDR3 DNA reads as TGTGCCATCCTTGCCTGGACAGGGGGTAATACAGGTGAGTTCAATCAGCCCCAGCATTTT. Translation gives CAILAWTGGNTGEFNQPQHF.

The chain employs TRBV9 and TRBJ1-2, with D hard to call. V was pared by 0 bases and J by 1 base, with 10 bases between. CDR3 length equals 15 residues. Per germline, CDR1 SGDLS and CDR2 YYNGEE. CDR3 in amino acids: CASSVESVLNYGYTF. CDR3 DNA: TGTGCCAGCAGCGTAGAGTCGGTACTTAACTATGGCTACACCTTC.

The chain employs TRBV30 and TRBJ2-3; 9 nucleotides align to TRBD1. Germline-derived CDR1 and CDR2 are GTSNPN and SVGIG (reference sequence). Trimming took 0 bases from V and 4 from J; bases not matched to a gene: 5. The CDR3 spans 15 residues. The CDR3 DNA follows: TGTGCCTGGAGTGTACAGGGGGCGTCCTCAGATACGCAGTATTTT. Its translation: CAWSVQGASSDTQYF.

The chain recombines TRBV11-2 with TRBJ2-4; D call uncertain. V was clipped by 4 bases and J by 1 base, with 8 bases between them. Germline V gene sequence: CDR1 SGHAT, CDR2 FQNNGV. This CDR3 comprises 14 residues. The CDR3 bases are TGTGCCAGCAGCTCTCGGTTGGCCAAAAACATTCAGTACTTC. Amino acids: CASSSRLAKNIQYF.